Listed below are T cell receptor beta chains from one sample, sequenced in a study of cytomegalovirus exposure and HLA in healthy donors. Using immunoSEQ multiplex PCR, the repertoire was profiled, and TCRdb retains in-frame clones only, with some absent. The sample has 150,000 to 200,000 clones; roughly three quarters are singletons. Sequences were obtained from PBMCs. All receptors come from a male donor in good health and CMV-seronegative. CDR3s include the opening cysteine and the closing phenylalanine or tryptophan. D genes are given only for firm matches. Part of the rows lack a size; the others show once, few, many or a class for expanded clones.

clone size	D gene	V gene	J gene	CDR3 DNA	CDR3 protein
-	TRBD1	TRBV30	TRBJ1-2	TGTGCCTGGAGCTATGGACAGGGAAGGTCCTATGGCTACACCTTC	CAWSYGQGRSYGYTF
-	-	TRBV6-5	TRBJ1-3	TGTGCCAGCAGACAGCAACTCTCTGGAAACACCATATATTTT	CASRQQLSGNTIYF
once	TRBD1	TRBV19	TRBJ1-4	TGTGCCAGTAGTCACAGGGGAGGAGAAAAACTGTTTTTT	CASSHRGGEKLFF
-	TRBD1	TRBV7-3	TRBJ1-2	TGTGCCAGCAGCCCCAAGACAGGGGGCGGCTACACCTTC	CASSPKTGGGYTF
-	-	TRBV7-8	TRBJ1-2	TGTGCCAGCAGCTTAGGGGCAGCAAACTATGGCTACACCTTC	CASSLGAANYGYTF
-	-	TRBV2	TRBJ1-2	TGTGCCAGCAGTAATAACAGGGAGGGGTATGGCTACACCTTC	CASSNNREGYGYTF
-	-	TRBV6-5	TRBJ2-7	TGTGCCAGCAGCCCGAGCGGAGGGGGCAAAAACGAGCAGTACTTC	CASSPSGGGKNEQYF
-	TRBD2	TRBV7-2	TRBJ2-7	TGTGCCAGCAGCCGGACTAGCGGAACCTACGAGCAGTACTTC	CASSRTSGTYEQYF
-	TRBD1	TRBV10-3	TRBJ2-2	TGTGCCATCAGCGTGGGGAGGACAGGGGTGGCCGGGGAGCTGTTTTTT	CAISVGRTGVAGELFF
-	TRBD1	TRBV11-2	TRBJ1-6	TGTGCCAGCAGTTCTAACAGGGGCAAATATTCACCCCTCCACTTT	CASSSNRGKYSPLHF
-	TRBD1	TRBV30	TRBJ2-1	TGTGCCTCCGACAGGGGTGGTTTCTCGACTTACAATGAGCAGTTCTTC	CASDRGGFSTYNEQFF
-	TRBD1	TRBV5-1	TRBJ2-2	TGCGCCAGCAGCTTGGTCTCGGGACAGGGGGGAGCCGACACCGGGGAGCTGTTTTTT	CASSLVSGQGGADTGELFF
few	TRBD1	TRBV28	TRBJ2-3	TGTGCCAGCAGTTACAGGGGGCTCGGCACAGATACGCAGTATTTT	CASSYRGLGTDTQYF
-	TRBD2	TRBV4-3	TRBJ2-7	TGCGCCAGCAGCCAAGATCTGACTAGCGGTATCTCCTACGAGCAGTACTTC	CASSQDLTSGISYEQYF
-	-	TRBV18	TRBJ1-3	TGTGCCAGCTCCTATGTTGAGAGTAACTCTGGAAACACCATATATTTT	CASSYVESNSGNTIYF
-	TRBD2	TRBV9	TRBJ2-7	TGTGCCAGCAGCGTAGGGGAGGGAGTCGGGGCAAGCTCCTACGAGCAGTACTTC	CASSVGEGVGASSYEQYF
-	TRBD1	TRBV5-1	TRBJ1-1	TGCGCCAGCAGCAGGGGGACAGGGTCGGGGAACACTGAAGCTTTCTTT	CASSRGTGSGNTEAFF
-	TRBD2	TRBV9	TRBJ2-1	TGTGCCAGCAGCCCCGGGGGAGCGGGAGATATTTGGAATGAGCAGTTCTTC	CASSPGGAGDIWNEQFF
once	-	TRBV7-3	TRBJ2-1	TGTGCCAGCAGCTTAATTCCTCTGACAGACTACAATGAGCAGTTCTTC	CASSLIPLTDYNEQFF
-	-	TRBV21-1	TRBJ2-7	TGTGCCAGCAGCAAAGGGTGGCCAGGGGTCAGCTACGAGCAGTACTTC	CASSKGWPGVSYEQYF